These 24 T cell receptor beta chains were all obtained from the same sample, sequenced in a study of T cell changes during pregnancy in multiple sclerosis. Method: immunoSEQ multiplex PCR; TCRdb's copy keeps in-frame clones and lacks some. The repertoire holds 17,000 or so clones, with 95% to 97% as singletons. This specimen was peripheral blood, taken in the third trimester of pregnancy. These receptors were taken from a female donor with multiple sclerosis, enrolled in a pregnancy study.

J is TRBJ2-7 and V is TRBV25-1; possible D gene TRBD1, 6 bases. V was clipped by 7 bases and J by 2 bases, with 18 bases between them. This CDR3 is built from 15 residues. The germline V gene encodes CDR1 MGHDK and CDR2 SYGVNS. CDR3 nucleotides: TGTGCCAGCATCCAGACCACAGGGTTCGCCTACGAGCAGTACTTC. Translating gives CASIQTTGFAYEQYF.

This sequence joins TRBV7-6 and TRBJ2-1, with 7 positions matching TRBD1. Germline V gene data show CDR1 as SGHVS and CDR2 as FNYEAQ. The CDR3 has 14 residues. Trimming cost V 5 bases and J 10 bases; bases outside gene matches: 11. The CDR3 sequence: CASSPQSVGGEQFF. CDR3 bases: TGTGCCAGCAGCCCGCAGAGTGTAGGGGGCGAGCAGTTCTTC. Full variable domain (rest looked up from reference TRBV7-6 and TRBJ2-1): GAGVSQSPRYKVTKRGQDVALRCDPISGHVSLYWYRQALGQGPEFLTYFNYEAQQDKSGLPNDRFSAERPEGSISTLTIQRTEQRDSAMYRCASSPQSVGGEQFFGPGTRLTVL.

V gene TRBV5-1 combines with J gene TRBJ2-2; no reliable D call. CDR1 and CDR2 from the germline V gene are SGHRS and YFSETQ. The CDR3 is 14 residues long. Trimming shortened V by 3 bases and J by 1 base, and 7 bases separated the two germline ends. CDR3 DNA sequence: TGCGCCAGCAGCTATCGAGAGAACACCGGGGAGCTGTTTTTT. Amino acids: CASSYRENTGELFF.

The rearrangement joins TRBV7-2 to TRBJ1-5; 10 nucleotides line up with TRBD1. Germline CDR1 is SGHTA and CDR2 is FQGNSA. CDR3 size: 15 residues. The junction had 6 bases not matched to a gene; V was cut back by 4 bases and J by 6 bases. The chain's CDR3 is CASSSRDRGLQPQHF. The CDR3 nucleotides are TGTGCCAGCAGCTCCCGGGACAGGGGACTTCAGCCCCAGCATTTT.

The chain is built from TRBV19 and TRBJ2-7, with 9 positions matching TRBD2. The CDR3 runs to 13 residues. Looked up from germline, CDR1 is LNHDA and CDR2 is SQIVND (reference sequence). V was clipped by 4 bases and J by 9 bases; unmatched bases: 7. This chain's CDR3 is CASSSSGSSGQYF. Written as DNA, the CDR3 is TGTGCCAGTAGTAGTAGCGGGAGTAGCGGGCAGTACTTC. Using reference TRBV19 and TRBJ2-7 for the parts outside the CDR3, the full variable domain is DGGITQSPKYLFRKEGQNVTLSCEQNLNHDAMYWYRQDPGQGLRLIYYSQIVNDFQKGDIAEGYSVSREKKESFPLTVTSAQKNPTAFYLCASSSSGSSGQYFGPGTRLTVT.

This chain uses TRBV19 with TRBJ2-5, with D possibly being TRBD1 (6 bases). TRBJ2-7 explains the end of the DNA better; the J call may be wrong. The CDR3 totals 15 residues. The germline V gene encodes CDR1 LNHDA and CDR2 SQIVND (reference sequence). For the CDR3, the DNA is TGTGCCAGTAGTATAGCCACCGGACAGTCCTACGAGCAGTACTTC. Amino acid sequence: CASSIATGQSYEQYF.

The rearrangement links TRBV5-1 to TRBJ2-7; 9 bases map to TRBD2. V lost 3 bases and J lost 4; bases outside the gene matches: 5. CDR1 is SGHRS and CDR2 is YFSETQ in the germline V gene. The CDR3 is 14 residues long. CDR3 amino acids: CASSSGAGGYEQYF. DNA for the CDR3: TGCGCCAGCAGCTCTGGGGCGGGGGGGTACGAGCAGTACTTC.

The chain recombines TRBV6-1 with TRBJ1-3; 12 positions agree with TRBD1. Germline lookup yields CDR1 MNHNS and CDR2 SASEGT. V lost 4 bases to trimming and J lost 0 bases; unmatched junction nucleotides: 13. This CDR3 is built from 20 residues. CDR3 DNA sequence: TGTGCCAGCAGTGGGCGCCGGGGGACAGGGGGCCCCCTCTCTGGAAACACCATATATTTT. This encodes CASSGRRGTGGPLSGNTIYF.

This chain connects TRBV6-1 to TRBJ2-1; 14 nucleotides align to TRBD2. CDR1 is MNHNS, CDR2 SASEGT, per germline. The CDR3 loop spans 18 amino acids. V lost 1 base and J lost 4; bases outside the gene matches: 6. The CDR3 DNA is TGTGCCAGCAGTGAAGTCGGACTAGCGGGAGGACCTTACAATGAGCAGTTCTTC. Translated: CASSEVGLAGGPYNEQFF.

The chain couples TRBV6-6 to TRBJ1-5; D may be TRBD1 (6 bases). This CDR3 has 15 amino acids. Germline V CDR1 and CDR2: MNHNY, SVGAGI (reference sequence). Trimming left V 5 bases short and J 3 bases short, with 14 bases between. CDR3 nucleotides: TGTGCCAGCAGTCCGACAACAGGGTCCAATCAGCCCCAGCATTTT. This codes for CASSPTTGSNQPQHF.

This sequence joins TRBV14 and TRBJ2-7, with 7 bases aligning to TRBD2. Germline V gives CDR1 SGHDN, CDR2 FVKESK. The CDR3 runs to 16 residues. Losses at the gene ends were 3 bases for V and 0 bases for J; bases not matched to a gene: 8. This chain's CDR3 is CASSHPPGLFSYEQYF. Written as DNA, the CDR3 is TGTGCCAGCAGCCACCCGCCGGGACTATTCTCCTACGAGCAGTACTTC.

This clone was observed once. The V gene is TRBV30, the J gene TRBJ1-4; D gene uncertain. This CDR3 is built from 13 residues. Germline V lookup: CDR1 GTSNPN, CDR2 SVGIG (reference sequence). V dropped 4 bases and J dropped 5 bases, with 11 bases sitting between them. The CDR3 sequence: CAWNKRRNEKLFF. CDR3 nucleotide sequence: TGTGCCTGGAATAAACGGAGAAATGAAAAACTGTTTTTT.

The rearrangement joins TRBV19 to TRBJ2-1, with 7 bases that match TRBD1. Trimming at V came to 4 bases and at J to 3 bases, leaving 9 bases not matched to a gene. This CDR3 comprises 16 residues. Germline-derived CDR1 and CDR2 are LNHDA and SQIVND (reference sequence). The CDR3 coding sequence is TGTGCCAGTAGTACCGGACCGGGACAGAACTACAATGAGCAGTTCTTC. It translates to CASSTGPGQNYNEQFF.

This clone was counted once. The chain uses TRBV19 and TRBJ2-5; unclear D gene. There are 12 residues in the CDR3. The ends were cut back, 8 bases at V and 5 bases at J, with 12 bases in the middle. The germline V gene has CDR1 LNHDA and CDR2 SQIVND (reference sequence). Here the CDR3 reads CASSMTVETQYF. CDR3 sequence (DNA): TGTGCCAGTTCCATGACTGTGGAGACCCAGTACTTC.

The chain uses TRBV11-2 and TRBJ2-2; TRBD1 is a possible D gene (6 bases). This CDR3 spans 16 amino acids. Germline loops: CDR1 SGHAT, CDR2 FQNNGV. V shed 1 base and J shed 1 base, with 10 bases lying between them. The CDR3 spells CASSLVGQLNTGELFF. As DNA, the CDR3 is TGTGCCAGCAGCTTAGTAGGACAGTTGAACACCGGGGAGCTGTTTTTT.

The chain carries TRBV20-1 and TRBJ1-1; D unresolved. Germline CDR1 is DFQATT and CDR2 is SNEGSKA (reference sequence). CDR3 length equals 11 residues. Trimming stripped 1 base from V and 6 bases from J, with 6 bases between. The CDR3 bases are TGCAGTGCTAGAGTCGGGTCTGAAGCTTTCTTT. It translates to CSARVGSEAFF.

This chain connects TRBV30 to TRBJ1-2; the match to TRBD1 covers 8 bases. This CDR3 has 18 amino acids. The germline V gene encodes CDR1 GTSNPN and CDR2 SVGIG (reference sequence). Trimming took 5 bases from V and 4 from J; bases not matched to a gene: 21. This CDR3 is CAWERLISGQAMLYGYTF. CDR3 DNA: TGTGCCTGGGAGAGGTTGATATCGGGACAGGCGATGCTCTATGGCTACACCTTC. Variable domain in full (rest from reference TRBV30 and TRBJ1-2): SQTIHQWPATLVQPVGSPLSLECTVEGTSNPNLYWYRQAAGRGLQLLFYSVGIGQISSEVPQNLSASRPQDRQFILSSKKLLLSDSGFYLCAWERLISGQAMLYGYTFGSGTRLTVV.

The V gene is TRBV6-1, the J gene TRBJ2-1, with D possibly being TRBD2 (5 bases). V dropped 3 bases and J dropped 4 bases, with 16 bases sitting between them. CDR3 length: 16 amino acids. Germline loops: CDR1 MNHNS, CDR2 SASEGT. Here the CDR3 DNA reads TGTGCCAGCAGTGAGGGAAGAGCGGTTAATTACAATGAGCAGTTCTTC. This gives the protein CASSEGRAVNYNEQFF.

CDR3 bases: TGTGCCAGCAGCTTAGGCGGGCAGTTCGAGACCCAGTACTTC. Translation gives CASSLGGQFETQYF. V usage is TRBV7-9 and J usage is TRBJ2-5, with a tentative D call TRBD2 (5 bases). The CDR3 is 14 residues long. V gave up 1 base and J gave up 5 bases, with 11 bases separating them. Looked up from germline, CDR1 is SEHNR and CDR2 is FQNEAQ (reference sequence).

The sample holds one count of this clone. J is TRBJ2-1 and V is TRBV7-3, with D perhaps matching TRBD1 (5 bases). V lost 5 bases and J lost 2, with 13 bases in between. Germline values: CDR1 SGHTA, CDR2 FQGTGA. CDR3 length: 15 residues. For the CDR3, the DNA is TGTGCCAGCAGCCCAGGCGGCAGGGCCTACAATGAGCAGTTCTTC. Translated, it gives CASSPGGRAYNEQFF.

This chain uses TRBV4-3 with TRBJ2-2, with 10 bases matching TRBD1. Germline lookup yields CDR1 LGHNA and CDR2 YSLEER. This CDR3 spans 14 amino acids. V was clipped by 7 bases and J by 5 bases; unmatched bases: 4. The CDR3 protein is CASNRDRGTGELFF. In DNA form, the CDR3 reads TGCGCCAGCAACCGGGACAGGGGTACCGGGGAGCTGTTTTTT.

The genes are TRBV19 and TRBJ2-1; 7 bases are shared with TRBD1. J was trimmed by 0 bases and V by 4 bases; bases with no gene match: 9. The CDR3 runs to 17 residues. Per germline, CDR1 LNHDA and CDR2 SQIVND (reference sequence). The CDR3 sequence is CASSTLQGDTSYNEQFF. CDR3 nucleotide sequence: TGTGCCAGTAGTACTCTCCAGGGGGACACCTCCTACAATGAGCAGTTCTTC.

V gene TRBV6-1 combines with J gene TRBJ1-2; D not resolved. V was cut by 7 bases and J by 3 bases, with 15 bases left in between. Germline V lookup: CDR1 MNHNS, CDR2 SASEGT. The CDR3 loop spans 14 amino acids. The CDR3 DNA reads as TGTGCCAGCACCCAAGGAGGGTTGGACTATGGCTACACCTTC. It encodes CASTQGGLDYGYTF.

J is TRBJ2-7 and V is TRBV10-3; 11 nucleotides agree with TRBD2. Germline V gene sequence: CDR1 ENHRY, CDR2 SYGVKD. The J segment lost 3 bases and the V segment lost 4 bases, leaving 2 bases of the junction unmatched. The CDR3 loop spans 14 amino acids. The CDR3 DNA sequence: TGTGCCATCAGTGCCGGGACTAGCGGCTACGAGCAGTACTTC. Its translation: CAISAGTSGYEQYF.